Below, 31 T cell receptor beta chains from the same sample are listed, as sequenced in a study of blood T cells in healthy people across ages. A second PCR of about 6 to 11 cycles used a sample-barcoded 5' primer and a J-beta primer mix. TCRdb re-analysed the 5' RACE reads in MiXCR, keeping a single row per CDR3 protein. The data contain 850,000 to 1,000,000 distinct CDR3 sequences, 51% of them singletons. The sequenced material came from blood. These receptors came from a woman aged 55-70 years in good health.

V and J are TRBV28 and TRBJ2-6; 9 bases match TRBD1. This CDR3 is 18 amino acids long. Germline assignment: CDR1 MDHEN and CDR2 SYDVKM. The V gene end was trimmed by 5 bases and the J gene end by 0 bases; junction bases not matched to a gene: 8. The CDR3 loop reads CASSPEGQGSSGANVLTF. The DNA for the CDR3 is TGTGCCAGCAGTCCCGAGGGACAGGGCAGCTCTGGGGCCAACGTCCTGACTTTC.

This clonotype was observed a handful of times. The chain joins TRBV29-1 to TRBJ2-3; the D gene could be TRBD1 or TRBD2 (7 bases each). Trimming left V 6 bases short and J 1 base short, with 17 bases between. Germline CDR1 reads SQVTM; CDR2 reads ANQGSEA. CDR3 size: 15 residues. CDR3 in amino acids: CSVDYRGGRTDTQYF. The DNA of the CDR3 is TGCAGCGTGGACTACAGGGGAGGGCGCACAGATACGCAGTATTTT.

This clonotype was counted at least ten times. The chain employs TRBV29-1 and TRBJ2-7; 9 bases map to TRBD2. CDR3 length equals 12 residues. From germline, CDR1 is SQVTM and CDR2 ANQGSEA. V dropped 7 bases and J dropped 7; count of bases not matched to a gene: 8. CDR3 region: CSARTSAGEQYF. CDR3 nucleotide sequence: TGCAGCGCTAGGACTAGCGCGGGAGAGCAGTACTTC.

The CDR3 region is CASSQVGREIDIQYF. The DNA of the CDR3 is TGCGCCAGCAGCCAAGTGGGCAGGGAGATTGACATTCAGTACTTC. The V gene is TRBV4-1, the J gene TRBJ2-4, with D perhaps given as TRBD1 or TRBD2 (5 bases each). Trimming removed 1 base from V and 8 bases from J, with 15 bases in between. Germline lookup yields CDR1 MGHRA and CDR2 YSYEKL. CDR3 size: 15 residues.

DNA of the CDR3: TGCGCCAGCAGCCAAGTAGGGTTCGGGCGGCGGTCTGGGTACGAGCAGTACTTC. It yields the protein CASSQVGFGRRSGYEQYF. The chain carries TRBV4-1 and TRBJ2-7, with D unclear. The CDR3 has 18 residues. Per the germline V gene, CDR1 is MGHRA and CDR2 is YSYEKL. The V end was cut by 1 base, the J end by 4 bases, with 23 bases between.

This chain joins TRBV6-2 or TRBV6-3 and TRBJ2-7; 7 bases agree with TRBD2. The germline gives CDR1 MNHEY, CDR2 SVGEGT. Trimming took 6 bases from V and 6 from J; bases not matched to a gene: 11. This CDR3 spans 14 amino acids. The CDR3 nucleotides read TGTGCCAGCAGGTCCTTGGCGGGAGTCGGCGAGCAGTACTTC. Translated: CASRSLAGVGEQYF.

The chain has TRBV20-1 and TRBJ2-5; D is uncertain. The V and J ends lost 0 bases and 5 bases respectively, with 7 bases between them. CDR1 DFQATT and CDR2 SNEGSKA come from the germline V gene (reference sequence). The length of the CDR3 is 12 residues. CDR3 in amino acids: CSARDRRETQYF. CDR3 DNA: TGCAGTGCTAGAGATCGACGGGAGACCCAGTACTTC.

The chain links TRBV20-1 to TRBJ2-3, with 7 nucleotides matching TRBD1. The germline CDR1 and CDR2 sequences are DFQATT and SNEGSKA (reference sequence). Unmatched junction bases numbered 14, after V lost 4 bases and J lost 4 bases. The CDR3 is made up of 16 amino acids. DNA of the CDR3: TGCAGTGCTAATCCGGGACCGGGACAGAGACCAGATACGCAGTATTTT. The encoded protein is CSANPGPGQRPDTQYF.

This chain connects TRBV20-1 to TRBJ2-7; weak D call: TRBD2 (5 bases). The CDR3 extends over 15 amino acids. Germline V CDR1 and CDR2: DFQATT, SNEGSKA (reference sequence). Trimming removed 0 bases from V and 0 bases from J, with 12 bases in between. The CDR3 region is CSARDGRASSYEQYF. The CDR3 DNA sequence: TGCAGTGCTAGAGATGGGCGGGCCAGCTCCTACGAGCAGTACTTC.

CDR3 residues: CASSPRTGPSGANVLTF. For the CDR3, the DNA is TGTGCCAGCAGCCCAAGGACAGGGCCATCTGGGGCCAACGTCCTGACTTTC. The chain combines TRBV7-3 with TRBJ2-6, with TRBD1 matching over 8 bases. CDR1 and CDR2 from the germline V gene are SGHTA and FQGTGA. The CDR3 runs 17 residues. Losses at the gene ends were 5 bases for V and 1 base for J; bases not matched to a gene: 7.

This clonotype came up a few times. The chain employs TRBV28 and TRBJ2-3; D is undetermined. V shed 2 bases and J shed 0 bases, with 12 bases lying between them. Germline V gene lookup returns CDR1 MDHEN and CDR2 SYDVKM. The CDR3 is 16 residues long. The CDR3 reads CASSLPLGTSTDTQYF. The CDR3 region has the DNA TGTGCCAGCAGTTTACCTTTGGGAACTAGCACAGATACGCAGTATTTT.

This clonotype was detected only a few times. For the CDR3, the DNA is TGCGCCAGCAGCTTGTGGTTAATAGATCGGGACCCAGAGACCCAGTACTTC. Its translation is CASSLWLIDRDPETQYF. V gene TRBV5-1 combines with J gene TRBJ2-5; D is possibly TRBD1 or TRBD2 (5 bases each). Per the germline V gene, CDR1 is SGHRS and CDR2 is YFSETQ. With 1 base removed from V and 4 bases from J, the gap between germline ends came to 20 bases. This CDR3 contains 17 residues.

This clonotype was seen only a few times. The chain links TRBV29-1 to TRBJ1-2; unclear D gene. The germline V gene has CDR1 SQVTM and CDR2 ANQGSEA. The length of the CDR3 is 11 residues. V was cut by 6 bases and J by 6 bases, with 11 bases left in between. The CDR3 nucleotides are TGCAGCGTCTTTTTGGGTCATGGCTACACCTTC. Translation gives CSVFLGHGYTF.

The chain has TRBV28 and TRBJ2-7; D uncertain. Trimming took 6 bases from V and 2 from J, leaving 11 bases between them. From germline, CDR1 is MDHEN and CDR2 SYDVKM. The CDR3 contains 13 residues. The CDR3 reads CASRRTDAYEQYF. CDR3 DNA: TGTGCCAGCAGGAGGACGGACGCCTACGAGCAGTACTTC. Filled out from reference TRBV28 and TRBJ2-7, the complete variable domain reads DVKVTQSSRYLVKRTGEKVFLECVQDMDHENMFWYRQDPGLGLRLIYFSYDVKMKEKGDIPEGYSVSREKKERFSLILESASTNQTSMYLCASRRTDAYEQYFGPGTRLTVT.

The rearrangement uses TRBV7-2 and TRBJ1-1, with D uncertain. The CDR3 contains 16 residues. The germline CDR1 and CDR2 sequences are SGHTA and FQGNSA. V was trimmed by 4 bases and J by 1 base, leaving 16 bases between them. Written as DNA, the CDR3 is TGTGCCAGCAGCTCCCCTGAGGGATGGTGGAACACTGAAGCTTTCTTT. Translation: CASSSPEGWWNTEAFF.

The J gene is TRBJ2-1, the V gene TRBV6-6; 7 bases match TRBD2. CDR3 size: 15 residues. In germline, CDR1 is MNHNY, CDR2 SVGAGI (reference sequence). The ends lost 7 bases at V and 9 bases at J; junction bases unmatched: 15. This CDR3 is CASIASSSGISEQFF. CDR3 DNA: TGTGCCAGCATTGCCTCGTCTAGCGGCATCAGTGAGCAGTTCTTC.

The chain links TRBV7-2 to TRBJ2-3; 9 nucleotides align to TRBD2. Per the germline V gene, CDR1 is SGHTA and CDR2 is FQGNSA. This CDR3 is built from 14 residues. Trimming at V came to 6 bases and at J to 3 bases, leaving 4 bases not matched to a gene. In DNA, the CDR3 is TGTGCCAGCAGGAATCTAGCGGGAACAGATACGCAGTATTTT. It codes for CASRNLAGTDTQYF.

This clonotype has a handful of counts. The genes are TRBV7-2 and TRBJ2-1; the match to TRBD2 covers 10 bases. Losses at the gene ends were 2 bases for V and 9 bases for J; bases not matched to a gene: 7. This CDR3 has 15 amino acids. Per germline, CDR1 SGHTA and CDR2 FQGNSA. The CDR3 protein is CASSLTAGGPREQFF. The CDR3 nucleotides read TGTGCCAGCAGCTTAACAGCGGGAGGGCCACGTGAGCAGTTCTTC. Variable domain in full (rest from reference TRBV7-2 and TRBJ2-1): GAGVSQSPSNKVTEKGKDVELRCDPISGHTALYWYRQSLGQGLEFLIYFQGNSAPDKSGLPSDRFSAERTGGSVSTLTIQRTQQEDSAVYLCASSLTAGGPREQFFGPGTRLTVL.

The rearrangement uses TRBV28 and TRBJ1-5; a possible D gene is TRBD1 (5 bases). Germline V gene lookup returns CDR1 MDHEN and CDR2 SYDVKM. Trimming stripped 10 bases from V and 5 bases from J, with 12 bases between. The CDR3 runs 12 residues. CDR3: CATTPGDQPQHF. The CDR3 DNA is TGTGCCACCACGCCGGGGGATCAGCCCCAGCATTTT.

The rearrangement joins TRBV28 to TRBJ2-7; D might be TRBD1 or TRBD2, each matching 5 bases. Trimming removed 7 bases at V and 0 bases at J, with 13 bases between. CDR1 MDHEN and CDR2 SYDVKM come from the germline V gene. There are 14 residues in the CDR3. CDR3 region: CASKETGRSYEQYF. CDR3 sequence (DNA): TGTGCCAGCAAGGAAACGGGGCGCTCCTACGAGCAGTACTTC.

The chain joins TRBV2 to TRBJ2-1; D call uncertain. There are 12 residues in the CDR3. Trimming removed 6 bases at V and 14 bases at J, with 17 bases between. Germline assignment: CDR1 SNHLY and CDR2 FYNNEI. CDR3 amino acids: CASRYTQSAEFF. Here the CDR3 DNA reads TGTGCCAGCAGATACACACAGAGTGCGGAGTTCTTC.

The count of this clonotype is one. The chain employs TRBV25-1 and TRBJ2-1; 12 positions agree with TRBD1. The CDR3 sequence is 16 residues long. Per germline, CDR1 MGHDK and CDR2 SYGVNS. J gave up 9 bases and V 7 bases, and 13 bases lay outside the gene matches. Here the CDR3 DNA reads TGTGCCAGCACACCTACCGCGGGACAGGGGGCTACTGAGCAGTTCTTC. Translating gives CASTPTAGQGATEQFF. Drawing the rest from reference TRBV25-1 and TRBJ2-1, the complete variable domain is EADIYQTPRYLVIGTGKKITLECSQTMGHDKMYWYQQDPGMELHLIHYSYGVNSTEKGDLSSESTVSRIRTEHFPLTLESARPSHTSQYLCASTPTAGQGATEQFFGPGTRLTVL.

The chain carries TRBV20-1 and TRBJ2-7; 7 positions agree with TRBD2. The CDR3 covers 11 residues. In germline, CDR1 is DFQATT, CDR2 SNEGSKA (reference sequence). The V and J ends lost 6 bases and 6 bases, in that order; junction bases with no gene match: 5. The CDR3 protein is CSAREEREQYF. In DNA, the CDR3 is TGCAGTGCCCGGGAGGAACGCGAGCAGTACTTC.

The sample holds one count of this clonotype. This chain links TRBV7-9 with TRBJ2-5; D ambiguous. The CDR3 loop spans 13 amino acids. Germline V gene sequence: CDR1 SEHNR, CDR2 FQNEAQ (reference sequence). The V end lost 2 bases, the J end lost 5 bases, and 9 bases lay between the germline ends. CDR3: CASSLYGWETQYF. The CDR3, as DNA: TGTGCCAGCAGCTTATACGGGTGGGAGACCCAGTACTTC. The full variable domain, its missing parts supplied by reference TRBV7-9 and TRBJ2-5, is DTGVSQNPRHKITKRGQNVTFRCDPISEHNRLYWYRQTLGQGPEFLTYFQNEAQLEKSRLLSDRFSAERPKGSFSTLEIQRTEQGDSAMYLCASSLYGWETQYFGPGTRLLVL.

This clonotype was counted a single time. V gene TRBV28 combines with J gene TRBJ2-1; D may be TRBD2 (7 bases). Trimming left V 6 bases short and J 4 bases short, with 16 bases between. The CDR3 is 15 amino acids. Germline V lookup: CDR1 MDHEN, CDR2 SYDVKM. CDR3 protein: CASSVGGAWYNEQFF. CDR3 sequence (DNA): TGTGCCAGCAGCGTAGGGGGGGCCTGGTACAATGAGCAGTTCTTC.

This clonotype has just one count. The chain couples TRBV27 to TRBJ2-3, with 9 bases fitting TRBD2. J lost 10 bases, V lost 0 bases, and 20 bases had no gene match. The CDR3 is made up of 19 amino acids. In germline, CDR1 is MNHEY, CDR2 SMNVEV (reference sequence). The CDR3 protein is CASSLSSISAGGYVDAQYF. In DNA, the CDR3 is TGTGCCAGCAGTTTATCCTCAATTTCAGCGGGAGGATATGTGGATGCGCAGTATTTT.

This chain links TRBV6-2 or TRBV6-3 with TRBJ2-7; maybe TRBD2 (5 bases). This CDR3 is built from 11 residues. CDR1 and CDR2 from the germline V gene are MNHEY and SVGEGT. V lost 8 bases and J lost 10, with 15 bases in between. In DNA, the CDR3 is TGTGCCAGCCAAACTCAGAGGGATCAGTACTTC. Translation: CASQTQRDQYF.

This clonotype was observed once. CDR3 in amino acids: CASIPGAGLTDTQYF. In nucleotides, the CDR3 is TGTGCCAGCATTCCGGGAGCGGGATTGACAGATACGCAGTATTTT. The genes are TRBV12-3 or TRBV12-4 and TRBJ2-3; TRBD2 matches at 7 bases. J was trimmed by 3 bases and V by 7 bases; bases with no gene match: 10. This CDR3 comprises 15 residues.

The chain recombines TRBV28 with TRBJ2-3, with 7 bases lining up with TRBD2. CDR3 length: 19 amino acids. Trimming at V came to 2 bases and at J to 2 bases, leaving 16 bases not matched to a gene. Germline V gene sequence: CDR1 MDHEN, CDR2 SYDVKM. CDR3 in amino acids: CASSLRLVVGEGLTDTQYF. The CDR3 DNA sequence: TGTGCCAGCAGTTTAAGGCTGGTGGTGGGGGAGGGCCTCACAGATACGCAGTATTTT.

The chain is built from TRBV3-1 and TRBJ2-1, with 14 bases aligning to TRBD2. V lost 2 bases to trimming and J lost 13 bases; unmatched junction nucleotides: 13. The CDR3 is 17 amino acids. Germline V gene data show CDR1 as LGHDT and CDR2 as YNNKEL (reference sequence). The CDR3 DNA is TGTGCCAGCAGCCAACCCCCAGGACTAGCGGGAGGATCTCCACAGTTCTTC. It is translated as CASSQPPGLAGGSPQFF.

The sample holds one count of this clonotype. This rearrangement joins TRBV6-5 to TRBJ2-5; D ambiguous. The V end lost 3 bases, the J end lost 11 bases, and 16 bases lay between the germline ends. The length of the CDR3 is 13 residues. Per the germline V gene, CDR1 is MNHEY and CDR2 is SVGAGI. CDR3 in amino acids: CASSYGIRIEQYF. Written as DNA, the CDR3 is TGTGCCAGCAGTTATGGTATCAGGATTGAGCAGTACTTC.